This T cell receptor (beta chain) was retrieved from a study of shared clonotypes between healthy human individuals. Findings and caveats of the study: It was the non-shared clonotypes that had lower generation probabilities than clonotypes shared by all four donors. A handful of donors held roughly 5% of naive CD4 clonotypes in common.

Sequencing used immunoSEQ multiplex PCR; TCRdb keeps in-frame clones, though not all of them. In the table there are about 980,000 clones, around three quarters of which are singletons. The CDR3 covers 15 residues. Trimming cost V 6 bases and J 5 bases, with 20 bases left between them. Per germline, CDR1 SGHRS and CDR2 YFSETQ. Worth noting for this clone: Its antigen is unidentified.

The sequence derives from a young man in good health. The specimen was memory CD4+ T cells sorted from blood. The sample's subset: CD45RA-negative fraction. This chain uses TRBV5-1 with TRBJ2-5; the D is unclear. CDR3 nucleotides: TGCGCCAGCACCTATACTGGATCCGCCCGGGAGACCCAGTACTTC. Amino acid sequence: CASTYTGSARETQYF.